The 9 T cell receptor beta chains given below trace back to one sample, sequenced in a study of blood T cell repertoires in COVID-19. Only in-frame clones appear in the TCRdb table, and some are missing; sequencing was by immunoSEQ multiplex PCR. The sample yields over 200,000 clones, approximately 84% seen once. Sample: peripheral blood. These receptors came from a man aged 35-49 years with active or convalescent COVID-19.

The rearrangement joins TRBV5-1 to TRBJ2-3; 9 nucleotides line up with TRBD1. J lost 1 base, V lost 8 bases, and 5 bases had no gene match. Germline V gene data show CDR1 as SGHRS and CDR2 as YFSETQ. This CDR3 spans 14 amino acids. The CDR3: CASTRDRGTDTQYF. As DNA, the CDR3 is TGCGCCAGTACCCGGGACAGGGGCACAGATACGCAGTATTTT.

The CDR3 DNA is TGTGCCACCAGTGCAGGGGGCGATGGCTACACCTTC. The encoded protein is CATSAGGDGYTF. This chain connects TRBV24-1 to TRBJ1-2, with 8 bases fitting TRBD1. The CDR3 is 12 amino acids. V lost 5 bases to trimming and J lost 6 bases; unmatched junction nucleotides: 1. Germline V gene lookup returns CDR1 KGHDR and CDR2 SFDVKD.

This chain uses TRBV18 with TRBJ1-1; TRBD1 is a possible D gene (5 bases). Trimming shortened V by 3 bases and J by 4 bases, and 12 bases separated the two germline ends. The germline V gene encodes CDR1 KGHSH and CDR2 LQKENI. The length of the CDR3 is 14 residues. CDR3: CASSPGGGRTEAFF. CDR3 sequence (DNA): TGTGCCAGCTCACCGGGGGGAGGACGCACTGAAGCTTTCTTT.

This clone was detected once. The V call is TRBV27, the J call TRBJ2-5; 8 bases are a match to TRBD1. Per germline, CDR1 MNHEY and CDR2 SMNVEV (reference sequence). The CDR3 totals 13 residues. The V segment lost 6 bases and the J segment 5 bases; nucleotides outside the gene matches: 5. The CDR3 sequence: CASRQGAVETQYF. The CDR3 DNA sequence: TGTGCCAGCAGGCAGGGGGCTGTGGAGACCCAGTACTTC.

This clone was counted a single time. The rearrangement joins TRBV3-1 (or the pseudogene TRBV3-2) to TRBJ2-2; 9 bases fit TRBD1. The CDR3 runs 15 residues. Germline V CDR1 and CDR2: LGHDT, YNNKEL (reference sequence). V gave up 7 bases and J gave up 3 bases; unmatched junction bases: 6. CDR3 bases: TGTGCCAGCACACCACAGGGGGCGGACACCGGGGAGCTGTTTTTT. As protein: CASTPQGADTGELFF.

The chain combines TRBV19 with TRBJ1-4, with 7 bases lining up with TRBD1. The V gene end was trimmed by 9 bases and the J gene end by 2 bases; junction bases not matched to a gene: 3. The V gene's germline CDR1 is LNHDA and CDR2 SQIVND (reference sequence). This CDR3 is built from 13 residues. CDR3 bases: TGTGCCAGCAGGGGGGCGACTAATGAAAAACTGTTTTTT. As protein: CASRGATNEKLFF. The whole variable domain, remainder taken from reference TRBV19 and TRBJ1-4, is DGGITQSPKYLFRKEGQNVTLSCEQNLNHDAMYWYRQDPGQGLRLIYYSQIVNDFQKGDIAEGYSVSREKKESFPLTVTSAQKNPTAFYLCASRGATNEKLFFGSGTQLSVL.

This chain connects TRBV24-1 to TRBJ2-5, with TRBD2 as a possible D gene (5 bases). In germline, CDR1 is KGHDR, CDR2 SFDVKD. The CDR3 has 16 residues. V was cut by 9 bases and J by 2 bases, with 21 bases left in between. The CDR3 DNA reads TGTGCCACCTCGGGGAAAAGCGAGAGCGGTCAAGAGACCCAGTACTTC. Its translation: CATSGKSESGQETQYF.

The J gene is TRBJ1-1, the V gene TRBV20-1; 12 positions match TRBD1. J gave up 11 bases and V 3 bases, and 7 bases lay outside the gene matches. Germline CDR1 reads DFQATT; CDR2 reads SNEGSKA (reference sequence). The CDR3 totals 13 residues. The CDR3 nucleotides read TGCAGTGCTAGTAAGGGGACAGGGGGCGAGGCTTTCTTT. Its protein product is CSASKGTGGEAFF.

The V and J genes are TRBV7-8 and TRBJ1-2, with 10 bases that match TRBD1. The CDR3 totals 17 residues. V lost 5 bases, J lost 6 bases, and 15 bases stayed unmatched. The germline CDR1 and CDR2 sequences are SGHVS and FQNEAQ. The CDR3 reads CASSGRLEDRGIHGYTF. The CDR3 DNA follows: TGTGCCAGCAGCGGGAGACTTGAGGACAGGGGGATTCATGGCTACACCTTC.